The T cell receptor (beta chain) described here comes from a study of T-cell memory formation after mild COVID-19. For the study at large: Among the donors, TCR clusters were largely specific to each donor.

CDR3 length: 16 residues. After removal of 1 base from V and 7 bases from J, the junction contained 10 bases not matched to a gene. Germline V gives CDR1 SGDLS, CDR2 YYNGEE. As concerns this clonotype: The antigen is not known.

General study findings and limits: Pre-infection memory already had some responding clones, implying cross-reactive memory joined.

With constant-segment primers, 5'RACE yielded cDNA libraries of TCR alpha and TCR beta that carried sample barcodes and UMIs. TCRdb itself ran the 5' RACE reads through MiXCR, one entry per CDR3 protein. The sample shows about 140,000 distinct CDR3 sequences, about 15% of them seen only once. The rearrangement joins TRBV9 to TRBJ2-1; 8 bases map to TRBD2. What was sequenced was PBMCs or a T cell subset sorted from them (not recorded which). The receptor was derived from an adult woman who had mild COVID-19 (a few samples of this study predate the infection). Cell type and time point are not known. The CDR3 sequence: CASSVRAGAPGNEQFF. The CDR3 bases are TGTGCCAGCAGCGTACGAGCGGGGGCCCCGGGGAATGAGCAGTTCTTC.